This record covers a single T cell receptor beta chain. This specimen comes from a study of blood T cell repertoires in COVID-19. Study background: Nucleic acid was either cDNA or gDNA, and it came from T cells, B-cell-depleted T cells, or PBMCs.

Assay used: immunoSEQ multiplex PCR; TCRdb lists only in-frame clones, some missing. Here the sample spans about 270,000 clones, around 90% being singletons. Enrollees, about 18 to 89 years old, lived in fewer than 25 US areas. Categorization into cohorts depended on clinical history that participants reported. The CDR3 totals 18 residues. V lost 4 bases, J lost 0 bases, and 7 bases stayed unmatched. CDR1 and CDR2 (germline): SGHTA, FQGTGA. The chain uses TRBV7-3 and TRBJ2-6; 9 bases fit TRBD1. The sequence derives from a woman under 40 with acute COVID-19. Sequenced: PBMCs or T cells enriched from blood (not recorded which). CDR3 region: CASSSGTGSNSGANVLTF. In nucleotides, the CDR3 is TGTGCCAGCAGCTCAGGGACAGGGAGTAACTCTGGGGCCAACGTCCTGACTTTC.